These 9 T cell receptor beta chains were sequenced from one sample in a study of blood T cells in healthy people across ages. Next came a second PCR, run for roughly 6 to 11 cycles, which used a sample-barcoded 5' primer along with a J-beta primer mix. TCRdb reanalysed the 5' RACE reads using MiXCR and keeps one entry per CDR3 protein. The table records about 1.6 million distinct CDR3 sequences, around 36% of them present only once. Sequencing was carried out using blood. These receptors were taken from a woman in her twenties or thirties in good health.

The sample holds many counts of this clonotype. CDR3 region: CASSPQGGSFQETQYF. Written as DNA, the CDR3 is TGCGCCAGCAGCCCACAGGGAGGGAGCTTCCAAGAGACCCAGTACTTC. The chain carries TRBV4-1 and TRBJ2-5; weak D call: TRBD2 (7 bases). Trimming took off 4 bases at V and 1 base at J, with 16 bases between the two ends. The CDR3 is 16 amino acids. Germline values: CDR1 MGHRA, CDR2 YSYEKL.

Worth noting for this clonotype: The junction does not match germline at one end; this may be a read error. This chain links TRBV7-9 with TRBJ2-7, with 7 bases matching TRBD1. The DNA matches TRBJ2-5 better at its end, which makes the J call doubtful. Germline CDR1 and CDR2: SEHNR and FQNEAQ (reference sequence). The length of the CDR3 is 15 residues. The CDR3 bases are TGTGCCAGCAGCCCAGGGGACAGAGGACAAGGGACCCAGTACTTC. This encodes CASSPGDRGQGTQYF.

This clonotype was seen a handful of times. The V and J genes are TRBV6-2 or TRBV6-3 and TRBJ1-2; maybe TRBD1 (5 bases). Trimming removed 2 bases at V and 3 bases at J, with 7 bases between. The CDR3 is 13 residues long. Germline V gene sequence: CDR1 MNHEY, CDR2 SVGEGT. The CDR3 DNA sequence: TGTGCCAGCAGTTACGGGGGTTACTATGGCTACACCTTC. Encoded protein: CASSYGGYYGYTF.

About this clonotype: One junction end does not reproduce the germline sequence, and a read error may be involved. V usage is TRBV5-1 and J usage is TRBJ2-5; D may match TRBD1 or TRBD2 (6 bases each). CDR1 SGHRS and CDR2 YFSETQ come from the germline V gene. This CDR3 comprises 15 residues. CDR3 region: CACSYEGGLVQTQYF. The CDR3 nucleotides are TGCGCCTGCAGCTATGAGGGGGGTCTCGTCCAGACCCAGTACTTC.

This CDR3 is CSARDNIWGSPLHF. CDR3 nucleotides: TGCAGTGCTAGAGATAACATTTGGGGTTCACCCCTCCACTTT. V usage is TRBV20-1 and J usage is TRBJ1-6; no definite D call. Trimming took off 0 bases at V and 9 bases at J, with 12 bases between the two ends. Looked up from germline, CDR1 is DFQATT and CDR2 is SNEGSKA (reference sequence). The CDR3 is made up of 14 amino acids.

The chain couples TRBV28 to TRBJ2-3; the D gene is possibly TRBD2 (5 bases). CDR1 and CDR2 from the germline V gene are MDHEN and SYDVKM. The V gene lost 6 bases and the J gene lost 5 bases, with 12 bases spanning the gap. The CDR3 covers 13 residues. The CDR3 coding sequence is TGTGCCAGCAGCGTCCGGGATCAAGATACGCAGTATTTT. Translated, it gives CASSVRDQDTQYF.

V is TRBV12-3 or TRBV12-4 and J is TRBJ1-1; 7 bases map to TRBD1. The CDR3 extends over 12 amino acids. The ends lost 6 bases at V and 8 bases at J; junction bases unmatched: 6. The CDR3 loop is CASSTGTEEAFF. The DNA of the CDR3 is TGTGCCAGCAGCACTGGGACAGAGGAAGCTTTCTTT.

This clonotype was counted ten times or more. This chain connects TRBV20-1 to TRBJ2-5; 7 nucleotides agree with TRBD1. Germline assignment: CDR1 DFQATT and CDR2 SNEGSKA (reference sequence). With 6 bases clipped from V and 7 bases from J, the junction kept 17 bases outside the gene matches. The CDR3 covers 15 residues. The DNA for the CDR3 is TGCAGTGCAGAGCCCCCGGGAAGGGGGCCCTGGACCCAGTACTTC. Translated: CSAEPPGRGPWTQYF.

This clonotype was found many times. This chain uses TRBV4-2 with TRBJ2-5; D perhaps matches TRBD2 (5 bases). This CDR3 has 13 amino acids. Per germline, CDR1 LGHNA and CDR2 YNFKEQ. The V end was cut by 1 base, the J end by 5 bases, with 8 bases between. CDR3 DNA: TGTGCCAGCAGCCAAGCATCGGGGGAGACCCAGTACTTC. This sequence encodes CASSQASGETQYF.